The entry below gives a single TCR beta chain sequence along with its context. Original methodology: It was from reference gene primer amplification that nucleated cell counts were estimated. The method was immunoSEQ multiplex PCR; TCRdb's version includes in-frame clones alone and lacks a portion of them. V and J calls and clone size are as listed in that table; D and trimming were resolved from the DNA. The sample gives about 220,000 clones, 70% to 90% of which show up once; around 2% is in the top ten. The data stem from a study of blood T cell repertoires in COVID-19. Study overall: Sources were T cells, B-cell-depleted T cells, or PBMCs; the material itself was cDNA or gDNA.

The CDR3 sequence is 14 residues long. The germline V gene encodes CDR1 SGDLS and CDR2 YYNGEE. V was pared by 4 bases and J by 5 bases, with 6 bases of the junction left unmatched. This chain uses TRBV9 with TRBJ2-5; 9 bases agree with TRBD2. The origin of this receptor is a young man who had recovered from COVID-19. Sequencing was done on a sample of peripheral blood. In DNA form, the CDR3 reads TGTGCCAGCAGCCGCACCGGGACTAGCGAGACCCAGTACTTC. Translating it yields CASSRTGTSETQYF.